This TCR beta chain was sequenced during a study of blood T cell repertoires in COVID-19 (dated by TCRdb to 2019 to 2021). Concerning the study at large: Collaborator samples came from the United States, Italy and Spain and covered acute and convalescent phases of COVID-19. The material from the prospective study consisted of cDNA or gDNA derived from T cells, B-cell-depleted T cells, or PBMCs. Deeply sampled blood TCRbeta repertoires from subjects exposed to, actively infected with, or recovered from COVID-19 were included in the dataset. A freely available public database, intended as a resource for researchers studying the immune response to SARS-CoV-2, is where the repertoires were released. Samples were obtained from the ongoing ImmuneRACE study (first 160 participants) and from over a thousand subjects provided by 6 global collaborators. Nearly every sample came with metadata listing a de-identified subject ID, COVID-19 status, age in years and sex. Where HLA class I and class II types were available, the types were taken from metadata supplied by the sample provider, not from assay-based typing. Findings and caveats that apply to the study as a whole: How much clinical and demographic metadata was included differed by source and by participant, and the metadata was provided uncurated.

The immunoSEQ Assay, a bias-controlled multiplex PCR, was used to amplify TCRbeta CDR3 regions from genomic DNA. The authors processed their data as follows. Nucleated cell counts per sample were estimated from amplification of reference gene primers within the assay. To quantify the absolute abundance of each unique TCRbeta CDR3 rearrangement, sequence reads were collapsed and filtered. Productive Simpson clonality was computed per sample as the square root of Simpson's diversity index over productive rearrangements. TCRdb re-hosts the immuneACCESS table, in-frame sequences only. Its copies lack some clones; in the studies checked, an unresolved V gene accounts for under half of them, and the cause for the rest is not known. V and J calls and clone size follow that table, whereas D and trimming were derived from the DNA. The sample contains some 250,000 clones, roughly 90% of them found a single time. 2.2% of the sample is in the top ten clones.

With respect to this clone: No antigen is known for it. No base-level quality is on record; no much larger clone is a single base apart.

A second Seattle source provided samples from volunteer blood donors who had recovered from COVID-19. Collaborating institutions collected whole blood in K2EDTA tubes following their own protocols. Collaborator samples were shipped for TCRbeta analysis as frozen whole blood, isolated PBMCs, or DNA extracted from either sample type. Trimming takes 7 bases off V and 3 bases off J; junction bases not matched to a gene: 8. From a lookup of the germline V gene, CDR1 and CDR2 are SGHTS and YDEGEE. The CDR3 has 14 amino acids, counting the end cysteine and phenylalanine. Here the CDR3 DNA is all that survives: 42 bases in frame from base 1.

Sequenced sample: peripheral blood. The chain is assembled from TRBV5-8 and TRBJ2-7, with TRBD1 identical over 9 junction bases. The clonotype originates from a man aged 25 to 40 who had recovered from COVID-19. Here the CDR3 is given as CASGRDRENYEQYF. The sequenced DNA: TGTGCCAGCGGTCGGGACAGGGAAAACTACGAGCAGTACTTC.